This TCR beta chain was captured in a study of blood T cell repertoires in COVID-19. Germline V gives CDR1 SGHNT, CDR2 YENEEA. This CDR3 is 18 amino acids long. V was trimmed by 2 bases and J by 2 bases, leaving 16 bases between them. Recovered status in Cohort 3 required two negative PCRs, clearance, or symptom resolution. This clone has more than one count but fewer than ten. The assay was immunoSEQ multiplex PCR, and TCRdb's table has in-frame clones only and misses some. Of under 200,000 clones listed, 80% were seen once; the top ten hold 3% to 3.5%. The TCR originated in a woman aged 55-69 years who had recovered from COVID-19. The chain employs TRBV11-3 and TRBJ1-6; D may be TRBD1 (5 bases). Sequencing used PBMCs or T cells enriched from blood (not recorded which). This chain's CDR3 is CASSLRAGGGPYNSPLHF. The CDR3 DNA reads as TGTGCCAGCAGCTTAAGGGCGGGGGGAGGCCCCTATAATTCACCCCTCCACTTT.